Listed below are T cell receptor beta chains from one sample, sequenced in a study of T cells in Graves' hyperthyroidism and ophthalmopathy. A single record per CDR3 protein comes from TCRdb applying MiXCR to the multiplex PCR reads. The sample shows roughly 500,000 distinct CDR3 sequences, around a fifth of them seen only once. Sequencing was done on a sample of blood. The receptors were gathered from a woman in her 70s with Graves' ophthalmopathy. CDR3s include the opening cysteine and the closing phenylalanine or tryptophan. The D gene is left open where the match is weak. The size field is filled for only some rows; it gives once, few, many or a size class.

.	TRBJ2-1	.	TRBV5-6	TGTGCCAGCAGCCAGGGACTCTTCCAGTTCTTC	CASSQGLFQFF
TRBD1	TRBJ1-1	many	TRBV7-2	TGTGCCGCTGGGGACAGACCAATGAACACTGAAGCTTTCTTT	CAAGDRPMNTEAFF
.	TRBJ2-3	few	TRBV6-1	TGTGCCAGCAAGTGGGCCAGCACAGATACGCAGTATTTT	CASKWASTDTQYF
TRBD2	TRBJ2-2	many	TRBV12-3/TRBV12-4	TGTGCCAGCAGTTCACTAGCGAGCGGGGAGCTGTTTTTT	CASSSLASGELFF
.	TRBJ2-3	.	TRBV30	TGTGCCTGGACTAGGGGGAGCGGAGCCAGCACAGATACGCAGTATTTT	CAWTRGSGASTDTQYF
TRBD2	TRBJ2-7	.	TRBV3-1	TGTGCCAGCAGCGCCCGGGCACCGGGAGGGCCGTACGAGCAGTACTTC	CASSARAPGGPYEQYF
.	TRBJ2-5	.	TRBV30	TGTGCCTGGAGGGGGGGACCGGACCGGGAGACCCAGTACTTC	CAWRGGPDRETQYF
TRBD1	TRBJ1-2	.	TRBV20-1	TGCAGTCCGACAGGGACCGCTGGCTACACCTTC	CSPTGTAGYTF
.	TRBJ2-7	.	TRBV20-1	TGCAGTGCTAGAGAAGACGGGTACGAGCAGTACTTC	CSAREDGYEQYF
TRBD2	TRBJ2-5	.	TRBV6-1	TGTGCCAGCAGTGAAGCGAGGGCTAGCGGACAAGAGACCCAGTACTTC	CASSEARASGQETQYF
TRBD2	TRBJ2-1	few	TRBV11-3	TGTGCCAGCAGCTGGACTAGTTACTCCTACAATGAGCAGTTCTTC	CASSWTSYSYNEQFF
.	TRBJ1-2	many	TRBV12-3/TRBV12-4	TGTGCCAGCAGTGAGGAAGGGACCAACTATGGCTACACCTTC	CASSEEGTNYGYTF
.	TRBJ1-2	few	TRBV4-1	TGCGCCAGCAGCCAAGATGGGGCAAGATCTAACTATGGCTACACCTTC	CASSQDGARSNYGYTF
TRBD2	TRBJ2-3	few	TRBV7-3	TGTGCCAGCAGCTTAGGTGCTTTAGCGGGAGGGGCAGATACGCAGTATTTT	CASSLGALAGGADTQYF
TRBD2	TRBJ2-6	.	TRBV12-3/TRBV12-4	TGTGCCAGCAGAGGCCCTGTCGGCGGGAGGACCTCTGGGGCCAACGTCCTGACTTTC	CASRGPVGGRTSGANVLTF
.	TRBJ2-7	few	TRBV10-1	TGCGCCATCAACCCATTAAAGGACGTCTACGAGCAGTACTTC	CAINPLKDVYEQYF
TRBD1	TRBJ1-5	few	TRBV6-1	TGTGCCAGCAGTGGCCCATCCCAGGGGGGTCAGCCCCAGCATTTT	CASSGPSQGGQPQHF
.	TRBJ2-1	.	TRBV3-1	TGTGCCAGCAGCCTCCGGTTGCAGGCGGCCCATCCCAATGAGCAGTTCTTC	CASSLRLQAAHPNEQFF
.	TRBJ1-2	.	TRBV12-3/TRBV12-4	TGTGCCAGCAGTTTGATCAGCGGCTATGGCTACACCTTC	CASSLISGYGYTF
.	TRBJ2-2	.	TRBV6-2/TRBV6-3	TGTGCCAGCAGTCGCACGACAACCCGTCAGGGGGAGCTGTTTTTT	CASSRTTTRQGELFF
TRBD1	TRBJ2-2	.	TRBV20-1	TGCAGTGCTAGACCGACCGGGACAGGGAACACCGGGGAGCTGTTTTTT	CSARPTGTGNTGELFF
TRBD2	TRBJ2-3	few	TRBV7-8	TGTGCCAGCAGCCTAGGACTAGCGATCACAGATACGCAGTATTTT	CASSLGLAITDTQYF
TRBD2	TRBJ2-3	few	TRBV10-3	TGTGCCATCAGTGAGCAGGGCGGGGGAGATACGCAGTATTTT	CAISEQGGGDTQYF
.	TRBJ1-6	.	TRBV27	TGTGCCACCCAAACAGGGTACTCCTATAATTCACCCCTCCACTTT	CATQTGYSYNSPLHF